The 3 T cell receptor beta chains below were found in one sample sequenced in a study of blood T cell repertoires in COVID-19. Using immunoSEQ multiplex PCR, the repertoire was profiled, and TCRdb retains in-frame clones only, with some absent. The data hold roughly 200,000 clones, with 80% to 90% observed a single time. Source material: peripheral blood. The receptors originated from a human donor in a cohort sampled during active COVID-19.

The V and J genes are TRBV15 and TRBJ1-5; possible D gene TRBD1, 5 bases. V lost 5 bases to trimming and J lost 5 bases, with 16 bases between them. This CDR3 has 15 residues. Germline lookup yields CDR1 LNHNV and CDR2 YYDKDF (reference sequence). CDR3 nucleotides: TGTGCCACCAGCTGGGGACTGAGAAACGATCAGCCCCAGCATTTT. Translation gives CATSWGLRNDQPQHF.

The rearrangement links TRBV5-1 to TRBJ2-7; 8 bases align to TRBD1. CDR1 is SGHRS, CDR2 YFSETQ, per germline. The CDR3 is 14 residues long. Germline trimming cut 4 bases from V and 5 bases from J; bases unmatched to any gene: 8. CDR3 protein: CASSPRLDRDEQYF. Here the CDR3 DNA reads TGCGCCAGCAGCCCCCGATTGGACAGGGACGAGCAGTACTTC.

The rearrangement uses TRBV5-1 and TRBJ1-3; 9 bases match TRBD1. CDR3 length equals 14 residues. The V and J ends lost 3 bases and 5 bases, in that order; junction bases with no gene match: 3. Per the germline V gene, CDR1 is SGHRS and CDR2 is YFSETQ. CDR3: CASSSGTGRNTIYF. In nucleotides, the CDR3 is TGCGCCAGCAGCTCTGGGACAGGGCGAAACACCATATATTTT.